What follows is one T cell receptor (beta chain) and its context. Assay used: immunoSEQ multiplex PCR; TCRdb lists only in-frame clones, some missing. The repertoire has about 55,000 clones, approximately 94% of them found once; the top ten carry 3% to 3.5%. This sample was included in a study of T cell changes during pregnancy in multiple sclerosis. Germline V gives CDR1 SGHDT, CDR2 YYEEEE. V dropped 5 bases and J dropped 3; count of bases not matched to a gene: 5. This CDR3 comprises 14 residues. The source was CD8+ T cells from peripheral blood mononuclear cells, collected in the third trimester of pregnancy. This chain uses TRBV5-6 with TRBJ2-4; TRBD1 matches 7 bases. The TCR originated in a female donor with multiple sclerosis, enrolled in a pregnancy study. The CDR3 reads CASRHYRGKNIQYF. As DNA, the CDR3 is TGTGCCAGCAGGCATTACAGGGGCAAAAACATTCAGTACTTC.